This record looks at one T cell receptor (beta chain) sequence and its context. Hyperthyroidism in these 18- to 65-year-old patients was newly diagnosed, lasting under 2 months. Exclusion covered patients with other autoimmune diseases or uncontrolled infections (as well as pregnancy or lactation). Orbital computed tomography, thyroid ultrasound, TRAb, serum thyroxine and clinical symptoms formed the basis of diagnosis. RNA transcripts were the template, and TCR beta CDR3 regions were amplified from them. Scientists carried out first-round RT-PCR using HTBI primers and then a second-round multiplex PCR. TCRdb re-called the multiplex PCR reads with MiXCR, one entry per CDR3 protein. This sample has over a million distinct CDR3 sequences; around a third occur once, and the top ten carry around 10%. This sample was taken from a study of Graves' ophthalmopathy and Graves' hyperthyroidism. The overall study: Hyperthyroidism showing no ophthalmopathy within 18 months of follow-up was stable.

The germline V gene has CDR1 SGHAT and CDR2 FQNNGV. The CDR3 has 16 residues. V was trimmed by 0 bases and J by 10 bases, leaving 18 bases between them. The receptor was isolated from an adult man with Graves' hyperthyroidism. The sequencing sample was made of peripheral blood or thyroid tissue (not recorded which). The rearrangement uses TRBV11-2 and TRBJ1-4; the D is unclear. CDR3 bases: TGTGCCAGCAGCTTAGATCCGGGCAGGAGCTCTGGAAAACTGTTTTTT. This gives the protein CASSLDPGRSSGKLFF.